This T cell receptor beta chain was obtained from a study of T cells in Graves' hyperthyroidism and ophthalmopathy. Any patient presenting with uncontrolled infection, other autoimmune disease, pregnancy or lactation was left out. PBMCs stemmed from approximately 9.1 ml fresh peripheral blood. Germline lookup yields CDR1 SGHVS and CDR2 FQNEAQ. CDR3 size: 15 residues. The trim removed 3 bases at V and 12 bases at J, leaving 10 bases unmatched. The source material, RNA transcripts, was used to amplify TCR beta CDR3 regions. Initially, a first-round RT-PCR of the TCR CDR3 employed the HTBI primer set. TCRdb analysed the multiplex PCR reads with MiXCR anew, one entry per CDR3 protein. The sample holds 500,000 to 600,000 distinct CDR3 sequences, 15% to 20% seen once. This clonotype was recorded at least ten times.

V usage is TRBV7-8 and J usage is TRBJ2-1; 11 positions match TRBD2. Sequencing used blood. The origin of this receptor is a man aged 35-49 years with Graves' ophthalmopathy. CDR3 nucleotide sequence: TGTGCCAGCAGCTTTGCCGGGACTAGCGGACGGGGGCAGTTCTTC. Amino acids: CASSFAGTSGRGQFF.